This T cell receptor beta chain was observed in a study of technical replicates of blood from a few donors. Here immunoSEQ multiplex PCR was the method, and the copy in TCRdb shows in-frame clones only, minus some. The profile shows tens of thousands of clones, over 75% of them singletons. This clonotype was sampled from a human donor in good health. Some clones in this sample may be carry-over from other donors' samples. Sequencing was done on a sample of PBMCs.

The CDR3 sequence: CAWSVRGGVETQYF. The CDR3 nucleotides are TGTGCCTGGAGTGTACGGGGGGGAGTCGAGACCCAGTACTTC. The J gene is TRBJ2-5, the V gene TRBV30, with 8 bases identical to TRBD2. The CDR3 is 14 residues long. Germline CDR1 and CDR2: GTSNPN and SVGIG (reference sequence). J gave up 5 bases and V 0 bases, and 5 bases lay outside the gene matches. The full variable domain, with the rest looked up from reference TRBV30 and TRBJ2-5, is SQTIHQWPATLVQPVGSPLSLECTVEGTSNPNLYWYRQAAGRGLQLLFYSVGIGQISSEVPQNLSASRPQDRQFILSSKKLLLSDSGFYLCAWSVRGGVETQYFGPGTRLLVL.